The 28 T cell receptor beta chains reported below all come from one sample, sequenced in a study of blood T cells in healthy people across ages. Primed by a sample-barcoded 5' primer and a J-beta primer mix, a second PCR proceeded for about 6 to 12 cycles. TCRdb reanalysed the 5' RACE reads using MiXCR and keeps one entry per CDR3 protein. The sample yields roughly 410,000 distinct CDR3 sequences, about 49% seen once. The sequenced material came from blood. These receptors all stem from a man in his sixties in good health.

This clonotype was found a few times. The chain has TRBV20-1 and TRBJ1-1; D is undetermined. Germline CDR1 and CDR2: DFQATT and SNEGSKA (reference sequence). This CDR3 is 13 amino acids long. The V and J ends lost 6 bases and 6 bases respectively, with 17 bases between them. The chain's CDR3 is CSAALSEFSEAFF. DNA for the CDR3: TGCAGTGCCGCGTTATCCGAGTTTTCTGAAGCTTTCTTT.

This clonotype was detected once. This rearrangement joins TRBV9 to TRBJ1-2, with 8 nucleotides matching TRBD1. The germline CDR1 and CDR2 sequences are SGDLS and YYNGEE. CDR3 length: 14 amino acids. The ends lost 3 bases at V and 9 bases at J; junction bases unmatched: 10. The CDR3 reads CASSAGQAFRSYTF. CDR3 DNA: TGTGCCAGCAGCGCGGGACAGGCATTTAGAAGCTACACCTTC.

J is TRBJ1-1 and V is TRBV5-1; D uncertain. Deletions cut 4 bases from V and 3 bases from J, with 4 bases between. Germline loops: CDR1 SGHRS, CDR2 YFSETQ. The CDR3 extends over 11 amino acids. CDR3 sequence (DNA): TGCGCCAGCAGCCTTGACACTGAAGCTTTCTTT. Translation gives CASSLDTEAFF.

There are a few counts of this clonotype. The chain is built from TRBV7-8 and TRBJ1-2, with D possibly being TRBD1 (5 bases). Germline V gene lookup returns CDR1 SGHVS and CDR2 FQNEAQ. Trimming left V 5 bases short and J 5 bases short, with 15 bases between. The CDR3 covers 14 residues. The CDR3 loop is CASSPRWGDYGYTF. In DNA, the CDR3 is TGTGCCAGCAGCCCCCGGTGGGGGGATTATGGCTACACCTTC.

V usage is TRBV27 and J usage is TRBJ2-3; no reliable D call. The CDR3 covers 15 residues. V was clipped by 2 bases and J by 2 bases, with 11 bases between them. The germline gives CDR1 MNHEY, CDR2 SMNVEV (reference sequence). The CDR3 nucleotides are TGTGCCAGCAGTTTAACGAGAAACCCCACAGATACGCAGTATTTT. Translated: CASSLTRNPTDTQYF.

The CDR3 region has the DNA TGTGCCAGCAGTTTGGTCGGGCCCAATGAGCAGTTCTTC. This codes for CASSLVGPNEQFF. The genes are TRBV28 and TRBJ2-1, with D unresolved. Germline V gene lookup returns CDR1 MDHEN and CDR2 SYDVKM. Trimming took off 3 bases at V and 6 bases at J, with 9 bases between the two ends. The CDR3 contains 13 residues.

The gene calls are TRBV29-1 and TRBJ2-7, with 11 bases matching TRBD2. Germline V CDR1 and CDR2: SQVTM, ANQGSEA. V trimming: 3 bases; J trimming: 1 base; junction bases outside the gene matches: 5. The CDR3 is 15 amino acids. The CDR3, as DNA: TGCAGCGTTGACACCGGGACTAGCGGTTCCTACGAGCAGTACTTC. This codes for CSVDTGTSGSYEQYF.

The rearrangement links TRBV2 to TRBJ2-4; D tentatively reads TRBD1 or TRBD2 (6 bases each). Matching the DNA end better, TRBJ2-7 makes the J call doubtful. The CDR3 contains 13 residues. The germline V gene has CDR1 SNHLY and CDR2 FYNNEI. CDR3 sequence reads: CASRSGGGYEQYF. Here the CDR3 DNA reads TGTGCCAGCAGATCCGGGGGCGGCTACGAGCAGTACTTC.

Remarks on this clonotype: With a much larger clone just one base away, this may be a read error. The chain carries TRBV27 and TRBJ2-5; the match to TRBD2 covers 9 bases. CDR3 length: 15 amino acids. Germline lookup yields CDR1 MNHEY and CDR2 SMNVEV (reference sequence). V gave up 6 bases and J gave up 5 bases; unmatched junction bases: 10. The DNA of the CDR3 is TGTGCCAGCAGGCCGAGTAGCGGGAGAGGGGAGACCCAGTACTTC. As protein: CASRPSSGRGETQYF.

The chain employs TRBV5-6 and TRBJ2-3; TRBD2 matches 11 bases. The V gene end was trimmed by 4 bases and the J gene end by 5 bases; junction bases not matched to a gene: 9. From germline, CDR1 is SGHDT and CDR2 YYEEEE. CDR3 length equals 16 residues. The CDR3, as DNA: TGTGCCAGCAGCCAAAAGACTAGCGGGATTGTAGATACGCAGTATTTT. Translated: CASSQKTSGIVDTQYF.

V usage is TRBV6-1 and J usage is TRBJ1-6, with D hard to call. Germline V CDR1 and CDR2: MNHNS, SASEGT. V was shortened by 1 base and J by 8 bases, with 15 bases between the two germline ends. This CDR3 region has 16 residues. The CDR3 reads CASSEVFGDSYSPLHF. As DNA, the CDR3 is TGTGCCAGCAGTGAAGTCTTCGGGGATTCATATTCACCCCTCCACTTT.

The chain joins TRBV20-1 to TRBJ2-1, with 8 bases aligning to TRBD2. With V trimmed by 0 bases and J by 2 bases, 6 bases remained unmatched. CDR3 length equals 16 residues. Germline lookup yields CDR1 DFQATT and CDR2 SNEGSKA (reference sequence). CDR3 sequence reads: CSARDSAGGAYNEQFF. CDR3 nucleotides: TGCAGTGCTAGAGATTCCGCCGGGGGGGCCTACAATGAGCAGTTCTTC.

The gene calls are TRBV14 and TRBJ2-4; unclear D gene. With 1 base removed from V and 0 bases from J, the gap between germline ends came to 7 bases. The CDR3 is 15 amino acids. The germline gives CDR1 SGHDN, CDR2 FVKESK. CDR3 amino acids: CASSQGTIAKNIQYF. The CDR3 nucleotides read TGTGCCAGCAGCCAAGGGACGATAGCCAAAAACATTCAGTACTTC.

CDR3 residues: CASSAARGADTGELFF. DNA of the CDR3: TGTGCCAGCTCAGCGGCCAGGGGCGCGGACACCGGGGAGCTGTTTTTT. The chain recombines TRBV18 with TRBJ2-2, with a possible D match to TRBD1 (6 bases). Trimming stripped 5 bases from V and 3 bases from J, with 16 bases between. The germline V gene has CDR1 KGHSH and CDR2 LQKENI. This CDR3 spans 16 amino acids.

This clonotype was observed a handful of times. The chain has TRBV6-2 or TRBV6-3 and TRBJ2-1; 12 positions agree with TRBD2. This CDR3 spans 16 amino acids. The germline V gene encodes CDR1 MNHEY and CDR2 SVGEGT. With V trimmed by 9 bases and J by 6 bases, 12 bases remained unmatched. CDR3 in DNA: TGTGCCAGTCTACGCCCCGCTAGCGGGAGGGCCAATGAGCAGTTCTTC. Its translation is CASLRPASGRANEQFF.

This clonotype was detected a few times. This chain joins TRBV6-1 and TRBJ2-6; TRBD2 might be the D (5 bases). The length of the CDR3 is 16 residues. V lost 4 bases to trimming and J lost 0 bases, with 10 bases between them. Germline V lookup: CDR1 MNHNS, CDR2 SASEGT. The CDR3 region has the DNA TGTGCCAGCAGTGGGGGAGACCGCTCTGGGGCCAACGTCCTGACTTTC. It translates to CASSGGDRSGANVLTF.

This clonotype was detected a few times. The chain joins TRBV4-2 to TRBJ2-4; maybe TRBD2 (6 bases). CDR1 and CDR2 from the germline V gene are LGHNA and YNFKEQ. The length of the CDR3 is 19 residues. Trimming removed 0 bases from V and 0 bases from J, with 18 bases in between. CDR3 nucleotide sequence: TGTGCCAGCAGCCAAGATATAGGTAGCGGTCCACTAGCCAAAAACATTCAGTACTTC. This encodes CASSQDIGSGPLAKNIQYF.

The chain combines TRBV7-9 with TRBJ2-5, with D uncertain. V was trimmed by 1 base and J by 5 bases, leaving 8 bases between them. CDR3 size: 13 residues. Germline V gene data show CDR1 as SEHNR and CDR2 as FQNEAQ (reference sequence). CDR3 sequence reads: CASSLDISETQYF. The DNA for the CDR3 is TGTGCCAGCAGCTTAGACATTAGTGAGACCCAGTACTTC.

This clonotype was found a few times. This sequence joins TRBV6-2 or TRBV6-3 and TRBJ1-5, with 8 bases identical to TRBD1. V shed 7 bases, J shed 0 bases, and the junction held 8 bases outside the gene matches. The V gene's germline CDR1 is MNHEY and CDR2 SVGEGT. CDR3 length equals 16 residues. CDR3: CASTDREGGSNQPQHF. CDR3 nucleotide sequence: TGTGCCAGCACGGACAGGGAAGGGGGTAGCAATCAGCCCCAGCATTTT.

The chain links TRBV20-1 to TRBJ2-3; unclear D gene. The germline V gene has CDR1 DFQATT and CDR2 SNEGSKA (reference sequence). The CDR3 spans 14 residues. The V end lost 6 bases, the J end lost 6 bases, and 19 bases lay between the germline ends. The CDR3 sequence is CSASRSPRWDTQYF. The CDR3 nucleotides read TGCAGTGCAAGTAGGTCCCCCAGGTGGGATACGCAGTATTTT.

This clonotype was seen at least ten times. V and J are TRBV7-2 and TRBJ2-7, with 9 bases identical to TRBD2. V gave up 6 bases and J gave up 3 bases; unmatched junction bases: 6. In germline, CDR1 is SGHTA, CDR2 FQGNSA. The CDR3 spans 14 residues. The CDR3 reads CASSLDSGSYEQYF. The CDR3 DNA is TGTGCCAGCAGTCTGGATAGCGGGAGCTACGAGCAGTACTTC.

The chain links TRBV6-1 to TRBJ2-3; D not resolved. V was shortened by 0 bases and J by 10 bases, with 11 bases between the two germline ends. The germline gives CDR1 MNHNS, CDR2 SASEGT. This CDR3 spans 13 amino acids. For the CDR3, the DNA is TGTGCCAGCAGTGAAGCGCTGCTTTCCCCGCAGTATTTT. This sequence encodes CASSEALLSPQYF.

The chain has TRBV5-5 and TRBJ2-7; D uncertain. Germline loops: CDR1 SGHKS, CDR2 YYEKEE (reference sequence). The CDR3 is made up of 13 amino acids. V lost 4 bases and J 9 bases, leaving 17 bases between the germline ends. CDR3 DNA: TGTGCCAGCAGCCAAGACAACCTACGTGGGCAGTACTTC. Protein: CASSQDNLRGQYF.

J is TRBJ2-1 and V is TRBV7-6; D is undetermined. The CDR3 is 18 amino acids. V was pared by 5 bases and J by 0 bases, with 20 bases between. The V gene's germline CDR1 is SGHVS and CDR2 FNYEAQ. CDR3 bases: TGTGCCAGCAGCCCTCAATCCCAAGGCATGGGCTCCTACAATGAGCAGTTCTTC. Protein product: CASSPQSQGMGSYNEQFF.

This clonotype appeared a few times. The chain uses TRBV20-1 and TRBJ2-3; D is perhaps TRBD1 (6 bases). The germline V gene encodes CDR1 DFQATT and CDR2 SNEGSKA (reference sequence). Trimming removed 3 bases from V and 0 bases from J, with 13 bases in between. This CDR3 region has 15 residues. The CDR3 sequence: CSASDDRISTDTQYF. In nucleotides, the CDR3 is TGCAGTGCTAGCGACGACAGGATAAGCACAGATACGCAGTATTTT.

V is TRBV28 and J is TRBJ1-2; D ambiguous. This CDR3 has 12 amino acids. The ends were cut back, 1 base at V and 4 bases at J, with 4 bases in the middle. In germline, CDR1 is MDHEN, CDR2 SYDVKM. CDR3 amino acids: CASSLSIYGYTF. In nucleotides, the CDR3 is TGTGCCAGCAGTTTATCAATCTATGGCTACACCTTC.

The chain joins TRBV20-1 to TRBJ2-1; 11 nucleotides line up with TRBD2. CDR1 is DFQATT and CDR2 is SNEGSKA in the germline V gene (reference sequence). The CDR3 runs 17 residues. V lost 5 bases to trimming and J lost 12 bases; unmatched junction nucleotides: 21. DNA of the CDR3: TGCAGTGCTCTTACCCCCCTTAGCGGGAGGGTTGGAGATACGCAGTTCTTC. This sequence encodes CSALTPLSGRVGDTQFF.

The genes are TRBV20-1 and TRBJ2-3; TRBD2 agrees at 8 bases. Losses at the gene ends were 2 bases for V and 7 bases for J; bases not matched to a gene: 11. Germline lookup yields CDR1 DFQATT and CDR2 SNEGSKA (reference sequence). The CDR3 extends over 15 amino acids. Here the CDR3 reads CSARKSGGGLNTQYF. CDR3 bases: TGCAGTGCTAGAAAAAGTGGCGGGGGGTTAAATACGCAGTATTTT.